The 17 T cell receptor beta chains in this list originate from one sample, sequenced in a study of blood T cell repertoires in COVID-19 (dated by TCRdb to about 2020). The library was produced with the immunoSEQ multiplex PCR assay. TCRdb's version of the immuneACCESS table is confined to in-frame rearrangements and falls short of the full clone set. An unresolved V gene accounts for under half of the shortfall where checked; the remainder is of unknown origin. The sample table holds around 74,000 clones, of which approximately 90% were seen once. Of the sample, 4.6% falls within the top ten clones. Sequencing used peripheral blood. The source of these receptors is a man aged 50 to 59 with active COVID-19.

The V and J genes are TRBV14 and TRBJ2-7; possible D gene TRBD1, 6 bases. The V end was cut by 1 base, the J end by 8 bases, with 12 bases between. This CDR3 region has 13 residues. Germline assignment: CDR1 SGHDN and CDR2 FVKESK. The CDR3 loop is CASSQGTGNKQYF. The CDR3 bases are TGTGCCAGCAGCCAAGGAACAGGGAACAAGCAGTACTTC.

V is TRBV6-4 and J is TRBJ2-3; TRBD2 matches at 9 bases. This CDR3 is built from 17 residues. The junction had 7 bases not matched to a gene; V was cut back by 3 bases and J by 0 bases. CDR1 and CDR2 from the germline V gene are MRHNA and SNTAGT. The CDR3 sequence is CASSEASGEPSTDTQYF. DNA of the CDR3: TGTGCCAGCAGTGAAGCTAGCGGGGAACCTAGCACAGATACGCAGTATTTT.

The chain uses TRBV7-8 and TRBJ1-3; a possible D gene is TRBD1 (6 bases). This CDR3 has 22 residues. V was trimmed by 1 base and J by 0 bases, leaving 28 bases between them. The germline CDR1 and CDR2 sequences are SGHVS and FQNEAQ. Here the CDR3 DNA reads TGTGCCAGCAGCTTAGTGGTCCGTAGAGGTGGACAGAGCGGTTACTCTGGAAACACCATATATTTT. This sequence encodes CASSLVVRRGGQSGYSGNTIYF.

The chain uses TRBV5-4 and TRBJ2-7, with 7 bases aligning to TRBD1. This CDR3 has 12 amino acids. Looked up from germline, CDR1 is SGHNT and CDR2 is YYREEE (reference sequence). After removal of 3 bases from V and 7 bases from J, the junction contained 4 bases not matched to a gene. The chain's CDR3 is CASSSGQAEQYF. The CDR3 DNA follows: TGTGCCAGCAGCTCAGGACAGGCAGAGCAGTACTTC.

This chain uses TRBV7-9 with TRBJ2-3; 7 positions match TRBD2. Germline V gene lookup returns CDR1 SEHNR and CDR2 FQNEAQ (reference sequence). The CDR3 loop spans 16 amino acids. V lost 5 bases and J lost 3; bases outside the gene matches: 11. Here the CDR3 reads CASSPFVGGPTDTQYF. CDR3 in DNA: TGTGCCAGCAGCCCCTTTGTGGGAGGGCCTACAGATACGCAGTATTTT.

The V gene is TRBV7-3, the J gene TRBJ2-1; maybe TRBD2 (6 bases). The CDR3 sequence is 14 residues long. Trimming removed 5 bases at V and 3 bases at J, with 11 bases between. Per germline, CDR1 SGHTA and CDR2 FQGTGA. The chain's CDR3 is CASSASVNYNEQFF. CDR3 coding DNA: TGTGCCAGCAGCGCTAGCGTCAACTACAATGAGCAGTTCTTC.

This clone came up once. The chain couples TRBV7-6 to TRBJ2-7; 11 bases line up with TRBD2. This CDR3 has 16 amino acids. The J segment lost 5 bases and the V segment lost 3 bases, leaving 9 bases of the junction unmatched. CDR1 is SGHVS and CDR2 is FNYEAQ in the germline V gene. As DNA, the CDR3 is TGTGCCAGCAGCTTGGATACTAGCGGGAGCTCGAACGAGCAGTACTTC. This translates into CASSLDTSGSSNEQYF.

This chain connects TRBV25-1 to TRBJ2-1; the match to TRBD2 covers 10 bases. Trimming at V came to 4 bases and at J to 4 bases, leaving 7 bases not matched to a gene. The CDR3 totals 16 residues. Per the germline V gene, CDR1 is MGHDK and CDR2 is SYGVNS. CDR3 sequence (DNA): TGTGCCAGCAGTGGCGCTAGCGGGAGTTGGTACAATGAGCAGTTCTTC. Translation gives CASSGASGSWYNEQFF. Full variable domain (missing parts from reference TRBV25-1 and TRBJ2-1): EADIYQTPRYLVIGTGKKITLECSQTMGHDKMYWYQQDPGMELHLIHYSYGVNSTEKGDLSSESTVSRIRTEHFPLTLESARPSHTSQYLCASSGASGSWYNEQFFGPGTRLTVL.

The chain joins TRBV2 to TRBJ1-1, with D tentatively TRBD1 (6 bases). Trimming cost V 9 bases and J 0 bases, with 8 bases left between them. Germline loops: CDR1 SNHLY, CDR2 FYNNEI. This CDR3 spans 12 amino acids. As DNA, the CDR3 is TGTGCCAGGGGACATTTGAACACTGAAGCTTTCTTT. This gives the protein CARGHLNTEAFF. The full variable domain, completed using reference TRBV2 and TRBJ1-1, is EPEVTQTPSHQVTQMGQEVILRCVPISNHLYFYWYRQILGQKVEFLVSFYNNEISEKSEIFDDQFSVERPDGSNFTLKIRSTKLEDSAMYFCARGHLNTEAFFGQGTRLTVV.

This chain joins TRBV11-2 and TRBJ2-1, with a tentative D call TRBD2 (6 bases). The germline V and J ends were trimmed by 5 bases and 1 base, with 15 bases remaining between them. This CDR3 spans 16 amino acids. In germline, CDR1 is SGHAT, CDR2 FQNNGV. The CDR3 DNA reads TGTGCCAGCAGCCCCTCTAGCGAATATTCCTACAATGAGCAGTTCTTC. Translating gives CASSPSSEYSYNEQFF.

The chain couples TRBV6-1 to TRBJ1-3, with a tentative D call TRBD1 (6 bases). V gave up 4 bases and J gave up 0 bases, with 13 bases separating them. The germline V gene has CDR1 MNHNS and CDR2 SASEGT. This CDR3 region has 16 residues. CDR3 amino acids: CASSAQGQPSGNTIYF. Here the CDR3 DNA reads TGTGCCAGCAGTGCCCAAGGACAGCCCTCTGGAAACACCATATATTTT.

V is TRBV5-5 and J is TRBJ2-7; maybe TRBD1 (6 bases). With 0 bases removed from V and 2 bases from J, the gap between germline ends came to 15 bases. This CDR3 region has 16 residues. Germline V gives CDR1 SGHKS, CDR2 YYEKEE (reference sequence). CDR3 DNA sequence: TGTGCCAGCAGCTTGGGGCCCGACAGGCCACCCTACGAGCAGTACTTC. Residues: CASSLGPDRPPYEQYF.

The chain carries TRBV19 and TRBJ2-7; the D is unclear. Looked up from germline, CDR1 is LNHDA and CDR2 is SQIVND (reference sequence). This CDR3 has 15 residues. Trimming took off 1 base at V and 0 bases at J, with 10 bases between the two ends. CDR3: CASSIGYDFSYEQYF. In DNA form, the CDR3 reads TGTGCCAGTAGTATAGGTTACGACTTCTCCTACGAGCAGTACTTC.

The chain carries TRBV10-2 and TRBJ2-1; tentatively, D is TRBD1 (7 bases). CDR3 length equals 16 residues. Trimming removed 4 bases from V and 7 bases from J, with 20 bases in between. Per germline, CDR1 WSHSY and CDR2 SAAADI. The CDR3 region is CASSAGGLVGRNEQFF. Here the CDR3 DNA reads TGCGCCAGCAGTGCAGGGGGACTGGTGGGCAGGAATGAGCAGTTCTTC.

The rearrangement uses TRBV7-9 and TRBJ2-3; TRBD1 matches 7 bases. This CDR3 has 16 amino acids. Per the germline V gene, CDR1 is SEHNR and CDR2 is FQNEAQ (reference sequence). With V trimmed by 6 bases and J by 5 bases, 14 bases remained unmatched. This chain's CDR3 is CASSPPTGSILDTQYF. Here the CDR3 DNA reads TGTGCCAGCAGTCCCCCGACAGGGTCTATACTAGATACGCAGTATTTT.

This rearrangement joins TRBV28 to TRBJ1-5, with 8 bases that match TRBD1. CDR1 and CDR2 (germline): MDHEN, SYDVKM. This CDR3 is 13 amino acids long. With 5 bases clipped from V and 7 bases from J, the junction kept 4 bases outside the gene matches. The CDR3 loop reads CASSPTGEQPQHF. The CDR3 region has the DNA TGTGCCAGCAGTCCGACAGGGGAGCAGCCCCAGCATTTT.

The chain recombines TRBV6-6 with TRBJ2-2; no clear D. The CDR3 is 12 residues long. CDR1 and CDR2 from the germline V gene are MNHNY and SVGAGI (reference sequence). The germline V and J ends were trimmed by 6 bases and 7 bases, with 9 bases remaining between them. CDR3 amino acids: CASSNSYGELFF. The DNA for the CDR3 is TGTGCCAGCAGCAATAGCTACGGGGAGCTGTTTTTT.